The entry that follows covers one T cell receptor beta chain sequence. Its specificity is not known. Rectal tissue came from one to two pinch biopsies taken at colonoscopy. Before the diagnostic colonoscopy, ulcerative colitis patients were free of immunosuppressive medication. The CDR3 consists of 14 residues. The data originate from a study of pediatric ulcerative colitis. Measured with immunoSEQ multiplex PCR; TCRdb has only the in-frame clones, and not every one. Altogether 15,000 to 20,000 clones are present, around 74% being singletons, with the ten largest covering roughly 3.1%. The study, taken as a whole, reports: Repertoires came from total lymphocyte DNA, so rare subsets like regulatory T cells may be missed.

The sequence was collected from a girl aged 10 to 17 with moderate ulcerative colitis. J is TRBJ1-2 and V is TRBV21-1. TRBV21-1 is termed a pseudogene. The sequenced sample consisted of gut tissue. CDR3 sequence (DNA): TGTGCCAGCAGCGGCCGCGGAGGGAGCGATGGCTACACCTTC. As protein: CASSGRGGSDGYTF.